The clone carrying this T cell receptor (beta chain) was observed a handful of times. Antigen unknown. This sample stems from a study of T cells in lung cancer brain metastases. On the study more broadly: Primary and brain metastasis specimens were taken a median about 350 days apart. Overall study findings and caveats: The analysis could not control for preoperative corticosteroids affecting T cell infiltration in brain metastases. Compared with paired primaries, brain metastases showed fewer unique productive clones (about 1,500 versus 4,200).

TCRdb's copy holds only in-frame clones and misses some; the assay was immunoSEQ multiplex PCR. Here the sample spans some 1,200 clones, 80% to 90% being singletons. Germline CDR1 is KGHSH and CDR2 is LQKENI. The CDR3 length is 12 residues. V dropped 3 bases and J dropped 4 bases, with 5 bases sitting between them. The source of this sequence is a woman in her fifties or sixties with non-small cell lung cancer that had spread to the brain. V and J are TRBV18 and TRBJ2-3; D unresolved. Sample: tumor tissue from a brain metastasis. The chain's CDR3 is CASSPKADTQYF. The CDR3 DNA follows: TGTGCCAGCTCACCCAAGGCAGATACGCAGTATTTT.